These T cell receptor beta chains were read from a single sample in a study of cytomegalovirus exposure and HLA in healthy donors. Generated by immunoSEQ multiplex PCR, the TCRdb table keeps only in-frame clones and is missing some. The repertoire includes 90,000 or so clones, under 90% of them detected once, and about 4% sits in the top ten. The sample taken for sequencing was PBMCs. The receptors stem from a man aged 45 to 65 in good health and CMV-seronegative. Both conserved end residues are part of each CDR3. A D gene is named only where the DNA matches it firmly. Some rows have no size entry. The others give once, few or many, or a class for an expanded clone.

clone_size j_call v_call d_call cdr3_nt cdr3_aa
NA TRBJ1-5 TRBV28 TRBD1 TGTGCCAGCAGTTCAGATGACAGGGTAGTGCAGCCCCAGCATTTT CASSSDDRVVQPQHF
few TRBJ1-2 TRBV30 NA TGTGCCTGGAGTGAGACACGAAACTATGGCTACACCTTC CAWSETRNYGYTF
NA TRBJ1-1 TRBV7-6 NA TGTGCCAGCAGCTTAGAGGCAGGTACTGAAGCTTTCTTT CASSLEAGTEAFF
NA TRBJ2-5 TRBV29-1 NA TGCAGCCCCGGACAGCACCAAGAGACCCAGTACTTC CSPGQHQETQYF
NA TRBJ1-1 TRBV7-9 NA TGTGCCAGCTCCAGGACAGCGGACACTGAAGCTTTCTTT CASSRTADTEAFF
NA TRBJ2-3 TRBV7-3 TRBD2 TGTGCCAGCAGCCCCACTAGCGCTAGCACAGATACGCAGTATTTT CASSPTSASTDTQYF
NA TRBJ2-1 TRBV5-4 TRBD2 TGTGCCAGCAGCTTGGATTTCACTAGCGTGGTTGAGCAGTTCTTC CASSLDFTSVVEQFF
NA TRBJ1-1 TRBV5-4 NA TGTGCCAGCAGCTCCCCATCAAGGTTTCAGGGAAGAGAGACTGAAGCTTTCTTT CASSSPSRFQGRETEAFF
NA TRBJ2-7 TRBV6-1 TRBD1 TGTGCCAGCAGTGTCACAGGGGGGTACTCCTACGAGCAGTACTTC CASSVTGGYSYEQYF
NA TRBJ1-1 TRBV6-1 NA TGTGCCAGCACTAACCCGACAGGTAACACTGAAGCTTTCTTT CASTNPTGNTEAFF
NA TRBJ2-7 TRBV9 NA TGTGCCAGCAGCGCATCAGTATACGGGGTCTACGAGCAGTACTTC CASSASVYGVYEQYF
once TRBJ2-1 TRBV9 TRBD2 TGTGCCAGCAGCGTAGCGGGACGGGGGGCCTACAATGAGCAGTTCTTC CASSVAGRGAYNEQFF
NA TRBJ1-1 TRBV9 NA TGTGCCAGCAGCGTAGGAGGGGGGGCTGAAGCTTTCTTT CASSVGGGAEAFF
once TRBJ1-5 TRBV10-3 TRBD1 TGTGCCATCAGCAAGGGACAGGGCAATCAGCCCCAGCATTTT CAISKGQGNQPQHF
once TRBJ2-7 TRBV7-2 TRBD2 TGTGCCAGCAGCTTAGCAGGGATAGCGGGAGGGTTCTACGAGCAGTACTTC CASSLAGIAGGFYEQYF
NA TRBJ1-2 TRBV5-1 NA TGCGCCAGCAGCTCACGATCAGGGGATGGCTACACCTTC CASSSRSGDGYTF
NA TRBJ2-3 TRBV11-2 NA TGTGCCAGCACCCCCGGAGGGGATACGCAGTATTTT CASTPGGDTQYF
NA TRBJ1-1 TRBV6-5 TRBD1 TGTGCCAGCAGTGAAACAGGGGGGGGCACTGAAGCTTTCTTT CASSETGGGTEAFF
NA TRBJ1-5 TRBV2 TRBD1 TGTGCCAGCAAGCTGGGACAGGGGGCAGGACAGCCCCAGCATTTT CASKLGQGAGQPQHF
NA TRBJ1-2 TRBV28 NA TGTGCCAGCAGTTTATGGCCAGATTATGGCTACACCTTC CASSLWPDYGYTF
NA TRBJ2-7 TRBV28 TRBD1 TGTGCCAGCAGTCTATGGACAGGGGGTCGATACGAGCAGTACTTC CASSLWTGGRYEQYF
few TRBJ1-5 TRBV9 NA TGTGCCAGCAGCGTTTCTCCCAATCAGCCCCAGCATTTT CASSVSPNQPQHF
NA TRBJ2-3 TRBV5-1 TRBD2 TGCGCCAGCTCCCGGGGGGACCCTAGCACAGATACGCAGTATTTT CASSRGDPSTDTQYF
few TRBJ1-5 TRBV7-9 NA TGTGCCAGCAGCTTCGACAGTAATCAGCCCCAGCATTTT CASSFDSNQPQHF
NA TRBJ2-7 TRBV6-5 NA TGTGCCAGCAGTGCGGACGGAACAGGGACCTACGAGCAGTACTTC CASSADGTGTYEQYF
NA TRBJ1-2 TRBV29-1 NA TGCAGCGTTGAGGGCCCTGGCTACCCCTTC CSVEGPGYPF
NA TRBJ2-3 TRBV7-9 NA TGTGCCAGCAGCTCCGGGCTCAGGGGGGAGGACACAGATACGCAGTATTTT CASSSGLRGEDTDTQYF
NA TRBJ2-1 TRBV7-9 TRBD2 TGTGCCAGCAGCCCCGGGACTAGAGATTACAATGAGCAGTTCTTC CASSPGTRDYNEQFF
once TRBJ2-6 TRBV27 TRBD1 TGTGCCAGCAGTGCATGGGACAGGGATGCCAACGTCCTGACTTTC CASSAWDRDANVLTF
few TRBJ2-3 TRBV28 TRBD2 TGTGCCAGCAGTCCCCCTCTAGCGGGAGGCACAGATACGCAGTATTTT CASSPPLAGGTDTQYF
NA TRBJ2-2 TRBV28 NA TGTGCCAGCAGTTGGGCCGTTTACACCGGGGAGCTGTTTTTT CASSWAVYTGELFF
once TRBJ1-6 TRBV28 TRBD1 TGTGCCAGCAGTTTAACCGGGGACAGCTATAATTCACCCCTCCACTTT CASSLTGDSYNSPLHF
NA TRBJ1-1 TRBV5-1 NA TGCGCCAGCAGCTCGACAATGAACACTGAAGCTTTCTTT CASSSTMNTEAFF
NA TRBJ1-2 TRBV2 NA TGTGCCAGCAGCACCGGGACAATTGATGGCTACACCTTC CASSTGTIDGYTF
NA TRBJ2-1 TRBV5-8 TRBD2 TGTGCCAGCAGCTTGGGACTAGCGGGAGGGACCTATGAGCAGTTCTTC CASSLGLAGGTYEQFF
NA TRBJ1-3 TRBV28 NA TGTGCCAGCAATTCTCCGGGCGGGGGCTCTGGAAACACCATATATTTT CASNSPGGGSGNTIYF
NA TRBJ1-4 TRBV28 NA TGTGCCAGCAGTTCGGGGGGCCCAACTAATGAAAAACTGTTTTTT CASSSGGPTNEKLFF
NA TRBJ2-7 TRBV7-9 NA TGTGCCAGCAGCTTGGGTAGGGGAACCTACGAGCAGTACTTC CASSLGRGTYEQYF
NA TRBJ2-7 TRBV9 TRBD1 TGTGCCAGCAGCGGGAGACAGGGAACCTACGAGCAGTACTTC CASSGRQGTYEQYF
NA TRBJ2-1 TRBV6-6 TRBD2 TGTGCCAGCAGTAGGACTAGCGGGAGTTCGGGTGAGCAGTTCTTC CASSRTSGSSGEQFF